One and the same sample provided the 16 T cell receptor beta chains below, sequenced in a study of blood T cell repertoires in COVID-19. Using immunoSEQ multiplex PCR, the repertoire was profiled, and TCRdb retains in-frame clones only, with some absent. The sample shows about 76,000 clones, less than 90% of them seen only once. The sample comprised peripheral blood. The receptors derive from a human donor in a cohort sampled during active COVID-19.

This chain joins TRBV9 and TRBJ2-1, with 9 positions matching TRBD2. The germline V gene has CDR1 SGDLS and CDR2 YYNGEE. The CDR3 length is 17 residues. V lost 0 bases, J lost 7 bases, and 11 bases stayed unmatched. The CDR3 DNA is TGTGCCAGCAGCGTAGCTACTGGCGGGAGGGCCTGGAATGAGCAGTTCTTC. Protein: CASSVATGGRAWNEQFF.

The CDR3 bases are TGTGCCAGCGGGAACCCCGGGACAGACTATGGCTACACCTTC. Amino acid sequence: CASGNPGTDYGYTF. The chain has TRBV6-5 and TRBJ1-2; 7 bases line up with TRBD1. Germline loops: CDR1 MNHEY, CDR2 SVGAGI. The V gene end was trimmed by 8 bases and the J gene end by 3 bases; junction bases not matched to a gene: 9. This CDR3 is built from 14 residues.

The chain joins TRBV4-3 to TRBJ2-3, with 8 positions matching TRBD2. V was clipped by 0 bases and J by 6 bases; unmatched bases: 8. The CDR3 contains 16 residues. Germline V CDR1 and CDR2: LGHNA, YSLEER. Written as DNA, the CDR3 is TGCGCCAGCAGCCAAGACCTCAGCGGGGGCCCGGATACGCAGTATTTT. Amino acids: CASSQDLSGGPDTQYF.

The chain recombines TRBV7-8 with TRBJ2-5; D is undetermined. Germline CDR1 is SGHVS and CDR2 is FQNEAQ. The ends were cut back, 5 bases at V and 5 bases at J, with 15 bases in the middle. The length of the CDR3 is 14 residues. The DNA of the CDR3 is TGTGCCAGCAGCCCCGGGTCCCCCGGGGAGACCCAGTACTTC. It encodes CASSPGSPGETQYF.

The chain joins TRBV30 to TRBJ2-1, with 7 bases fitting TRBD2. The CDR3 runs 14 residues. CDR1 is GTSNPN and CDR2 is SVGIG in the germline V gene (reference sequence). With 8 bases clipped from V and 6 bases from J, the junction kept 13 bases outside the gene matches. The CDR3 spells CAGGEGNGVNEQFF. CDR3 sequence (DNA): TGTGCCGGCGGGGAGGGGAACGGTGTCAATGAGCAGTTCTTC. Supplemented by reference TRBV30 and TRBJ2-1, the full variable domain reads SQTIHQWPATLVQPVGSPLSLECTVEGTSNPNLYWYRQAAGRGLQLLFYSVGIGQISSEVPQNLSASRPQDRQFILSSKKLLLSDSGFYLCAGGEGNGVNEQFFGPGTRLTVL.

This clone has just one count. J is TRBJ1-1 and V is TRBV15; 10 bases fit TRBD1. This CDR3 contains 15 residues. J lost 3 bases, V lost 1 base, and 2 bases had no gene match. The germline V gene encodes CDR1 LNHNV and CDR2 YYDKDF (reference sequence). CDR3 loop: CATSRADRGDTEAFF. The CDR3 bases are TGTGCCACCAGCAGAGCGGACAGGGGGGACACTGAAGCTTTCTTT.

This clone appeared a single time. The V gene is TRBV7-2, the J gene TRBJ2-3; 10 nucleotides align to TRBD2. The CDR3 covers 19 residues. The germline CDR1 and CDR2 sequences are SGHTA and FQGNSA. The ends lost 5 bases at V and 2 bases at J; junction bases unmatched: 16. CDR3 sequence: CASSPAQGSGGLLTDTQYF. The CDR3 DNA follows: TGTGCCAGCAGCCCCGCCCAGGGTAGCGGGGGGCTTCTCACAGATACGCAGTATTTT.

The chain links TRBV28 to TRBJ1-1; the match to TRBD1 covers 9 bases. The CDR3 extends over 14 amino acids. Looked up from germline, CDR1 is MDHEN and CDR2 is SYDVKM. V was clipped by 6 bases and J by 4 bases; unmatched bases: 6. The CDR3: CASRLGTGPTEAFF. The CDR3 region has the DNA TGTGCCAGCAGATTAGGGACAGGGCCCACTGAAGCTTTCTTT.

V usage is TRBV4-2 and J usage is TRBJ2-3; D not certain. The germline CDR1 and CDR2 sequences are LGHNA and YNFKEQ. The CDR3 runs to 18 residues. The ends were cut back, 0 bases at V and 1 base at J, with 17 bases in the middle. The CDR3 DNA follows: TGTGCCAGCAGCCAAGATACCAATCGGAGACTTCGCACAGATACGCAGTATTTT. Protein product: CASSQDTNRRLRTDTQYF.

The CDR3 loop reads CASSQDPRTQYF. In DNA, the CDR3 is TGCGCCAGCAGCCAAGATCCCCGTACGCAGTATTTT. V and J are TRBV4-1 and TRBJ2-3; D gene unclear. The CDR3 consists of 12 residues. Germline CDR1 reads MGHRA; CDR2 reads YSYEKL. V lost 0 bases, J lost 8 bases, and 6 bases lay in between.

CDR3 region: CASSQVEVPRGETQYF. The CDR3 coding sequence is TGTGCCAGCAGCCAAGTGGAGGTCCCGAGGGGGGAGACCCAGTACTTC. V usage is TRBV3-1 (or the pseudogene TRBV3-2) and J usage is TRBJ2-5; possible D gene TRBD1, 6 bases. This CDR3 spans 16 amino acids. Trimming shortened V by 1 base and J by 5 bases, and 17 bases separated the two germline ends. Looked up from germline, CDR1 is LGHDT and CDR2 is YNNKEL (reference sequence).

The chain joins TRBV7-3 to TRBJ2-7; 8 bases are shared with TRBD2. The CDR3 is 14 amino acids. The J segment lost 4 bases and the V segment lost 3 bases, leaving 5 bases of the junction unmatched. Germline-derived CDR1 and CDR2 are SGHTA and FQGTGA. CDR3 nucleotide sequence: TGTGCCAGCAGCTTCGGCGGGAGGCCTTACGAGCAGTACTTC. Translating it yields CASSFGGRPYEQYF.

The gene calls are TRBV15 and TRBJ2-2; 12 bases match TRBD2. CDR1 LNHNV and CDR2 YYDKDF come from the germline V gene (reference sequence). Losses at the gene ends were 0 bases for V and 3 bases for J; bases not matched to a gene: 11. The length of the CDR3 is 20 residues. The CDR3 nucleotides read TGTGCCACCAGCAGAGATATAGGGCTAGCGGGAGGGCCTCACACCGGGGAGCTGTTTTTT. It is translated as CATSRDIGLAGGPHTGELFF.

V usage is TRBV19 and J usage is TRBJ1-2; the D gene is possibly TRBD1 (5 bases). Trimming took off 5 bases at V and 8 bases at J, with 15 bases between the two ends. The CDR3 consists of 13 residues. Germline values: CDR1 LNHDA, CDR2 SQIVND (reference sequence). The CDR3, as DNA: TGTGCCAGTAGTGCCAGGGCCCAGTACGGCTACACCTTC. The encoded protein is CASSARAQYGYTF.

This clone appeared a single time. V and J are TRBV7-9 and TRBJ2-2, with TRBD1 matching over 8 bases. From germline, CDR1 is SEHNR and CDR2 FQNEAQ (reference sequence). The CDR3 consists of 16 residues. V shed 5 bases and J 3 bases; nucleotides not matched to a gene: 8. CDR3 in DNA: TGTGCCAGCAGCCACGACAGGGGTATATACACCGGGGAGCTGTTTTTT. Protein product: CASSHDRGIYTGELFF.

The chain links TRBV6-5 to TRBJ1-4; unclear D gene. Germline V gene data show CDR1 as MNHEY and CDR2 as SVGAGI. This CDR3 comprises 12 residues. Trimming shortened V by 6 bases and J by 8 bases, and 10 bases separated the two germline ends. CDR3 loop: CASRAGAEKLFF. The CDR3 DNA is TGTGCCAGCAGGGCGGGTGCCGAAAAACTGTTTTTT.